These 11 T cell receptor beta chains share one sample of origin, sequenced in a study of T cell responses to AZD1222 COVID-19 vaccine (dated by TCRdb to about 2021). The time point label, as the study defines it: baseline before first vaccination. In light of the paper, this sample's treatment or condition label describes: meningococcal conjugate vaccine given as trial control. Library preparation used the immunoSEQ multiplex PCR assay. The source is immuneACCESS, and TCRdb retained only in-frame sequences with V and J called. Part of the clones is not carried over; for the studies checked, unresolved V genes explain less than half of this, and the remainder is unexplained. Here the sample has tens of thousands of clones; roughly 84% occur a single time. The top ten hold roughly 20% of the sample. This specimen was peripheral blood, taken on day 0 of MenACWY control vaccination. Receptors originate from an adult in good health.

V usage is TRBV2 and J usage is TRBJ2-5; no definite D call. CDR1 is SNHLY, CDR2 FYNNEI, per germline. V was cut by 2 bases and J by 2 bases, with 21 bases left in between. The CDR3 is made up of 18 amino acids. Here the CDR3 reads CASSERVIPARKQETQYF. CDR3 coding DNA: TGTGCCAGCAGTGAACGGGTTATTCCGGCAAGGAAACAAGAGACCCAGTACTTC.

V and J are TRBV29-1 and TRBJ2-3; D not resolved. V dropped 4 bases and J dropped 3 bases, with 8 bases sitting between them. CDR3 length: 12 amino acids. Germline lookup yields CDR1 SQVTM and CDR2 ANQGSEA. CDR3 sequence reads: CSVGKETDTQYF. The CDR3 nucleotides are TGCAGCGTTGGCAAAGAGACAGATACGCAGTATTTT.

Comments on this clone: At one of its ends the junction is not consistent with the germline gene, which may arise from a read error. V and J are TRBV10-3 and TRBJ2-3, with a possible D match to TRBD2 (6 bases). The CDR3 extends over 14 amino acids. Germline V gene data show CDR1 as ENHRY and CDR2 as SYGVKD. The CDR3 loop is CTISAGISTDTQYF. The DNA of the CDR3 is TGTACCATCTCGGCGGGGATTAGCACAGATACGCAGTATTTT.

The V and J genes are TRBV7-6 and TRBJ2-6; unclear D gene. This CDR3 has 15 amino acids. Between the trimmed V and J ends, which lost 4 bases and 0 bases, there was a span of 7 bases. Germline V gives CDR1 SGHVS, CDR2 FNYEAQ. The CDR3 DNA sequence: TGTGCCAGCAGCTCCATTATCTCTGGGGCCAACGTCCTGACTTTC. It encodes CASSSIISGANVLTF. The full variable domain, in which reference TRBV7-6 and TRBJ2-6 provide the parts outside the CDR3, is GAGVSQSPRYKVTKRGQDVALRCDPISGHVSLYWYRQALGQGPEFLTYFNYEAQQDKSGLPNDRFSAERPEGSISTLTIQRTEQRDSAMYRCASSSIISGANVLTFGAGSRLTVL.

The chain carries TRBV27 and TRBJ1-2; D gene unclear. V shed 5 bases and J shed 2 bases, with 12 bases lying between them. Germline V gene sequence: CDR1 MNHEY, CDR2 SMNVEV (reference sequence). The CDR3 runs to 14 residues. The CDR3 here is CASSPLGGNYGYTF. DNA for the CDR3: TGTGCCAGCAGTCCCCTGGGAGGGAACTATGGCTACACCTTC.

The CDR3 bases are TGTGCCAGCAGTTCAACAGGGCGAGATACGCAGTATTTT. This sequence encodes CASSSTGRDTQYF. This chain joins TRBV2 and TRBJ2-3, with D perhaps matching TRBD1 (6 bases). In germline, CDR1 is SNHLY, CDR2 FYNNEI. Trimming took 5 bases from V and 5 from J, leaving 11 bases between them. The CDR3 loop spans 13 amino acids.

The rearrangement joins TRBV28 to TRBJ2-7, with no clear D. Trimming took off 3 bases at V and 7 bases at J, with 16 bases between the two ends. Germline CDR1 is MDHEN and CDR2 is SYDVKM. The CDR3 is 14 residues long. The DNA for the CDR3 is TGTGCCAGCAGTTTTTCGGGTCAAATGGGGGAGCAGTACTTC. Translation: CASSFSGQMGEQYF.

V usage is TRBV5-6 and J usage is TRBJ1-3; D gene ambiguous. This CDR3 is built from 19 residues. Germline-derived CDR1 and CDR2 are SGHDT and YYEEEE. The ends were cut back, 0 bases at V and 0 bases at J, with 19 bases in the middle. CDR3 protein: CASSLVAWGGETSGNTIYF. The CDR3 nucleotides read TGTGCCAGCAGCTTGGTCGCTTGGGGAGGAGAGACCTCTGGAAACACCATATATTTT.

This sequence joins TRBV5-1 and TRBJ2-5; 9 bases are a match to TRBD1. Trimming removed 7 bases from V and 5 bases from J; junction bases left unmatched: 0. The CDR3 consists of 11 residues. Germline V lookup: CDR1 SGHRS, CDR2 YFSETQ. CDR3 loop: CASGQGETQYF. CDR3 sequence (DNA): TGCGCCAGCGGACAGGGGGAGACCCAGTACTTC.

The chain recombines TRBV7-9 with TRBJ2-1; 9 bases align to TRBD1. V was pared by 3 bases and J by 10 bases, with 10 bases of the junction left unmatched. The germline CDR1 and CDR2 sequences are SEHNR and FQNEAQ (reference sequence). The CDR3 covers 15 residues. In DNA, the CDR3 is TGTGCCAGCAGCTTGACCGGGACAGGGTTTTTGGAGCAGTTCTTC. This gives the protein CASSLTGTGFLEQFF.

This clone was detected a few times. The rearrangement uses TRBV11-3 and TRBJ2-4; D may be TRBD1 (6 bases). Deletions cut 5 bases from V and 0 bases from J, with 14 bases between. The CDR3 length is 16 residues. Germline V gives CDR1 SGHNT, CDR2 YENEEA. For the CDR3, the DNA is TGTGCCAGCAGCCAAAGGACAGCCTTAGCCAAAAACATTCAGTACTTC. Translation: CASSQRTALAKNIQYF. The whole variable domain, filled in from reference TRBV11-3 and TRBJ2-4, reads EAGVVQSPRYKIIEKKQPVAFWCNPISGHNTLYWYLQNLGQGPELLIRYENEEAVDDSQLPKDRFSAERLKGVDSTLKIQPAELGDSAVYLCASSQRTALAKNIQYFGAGTRLSVL.